These 19 T cell receptor beta chains were all obtained from the same sample, sequenced in a study of regulatory T cells in long-lasting Graves disease. Indicated time point: newly diagnosed GD, antithyroid drugs for less than 3 months. Generation of the TCR library employed RNA extracted from PBMCs. TCR beta libraries were built with iRepertoire HTBI primers and Arm-PCR of CDR3 regions. Each CDR3 protein is one row after TCRdb ran MiXCR on the multiplex PCR reads. The repertoire consists of approximately 230,000 distinct CDR3 sequences, with about 18% occurring once and the leading ten covering approximately 20%. Sequenced here: peripheral blood mononuclear cells (PBMCs), sampled at new diagnosis, from a patient treated with antithyroid drugs. These TCRs come from a female donor with Graves disease.

This clonotype was seen many times. The chain uses TRBV19 and TRBJ1-2; TRBD1 is a possible D gene (5 bases). CDR3 length equals 13 residues. The germline CDR1 and CDR2 sequences are LNHDA and SQIVND (reference sequence). Trimming pared 7 bases from V and 3 bases from J, leaving 12 bases between. The CDR3 sequence: CASTIGRDYGYTF. For the CDR3, the DNA is TGTGCCAGTACGATCGGCAGGGACTATGGCTACACCTTC.

In this sample, this clonotype turned up many times. The V and J genes are TRBV12-3 or TRBV12-4 and TRBJ2-1, with TRBD2 matching 9 bases. Unmatched junction bases numbered 7, after V lost 7 bases and J lost 6 bases. The CDR3 extends over 14 amino acids. CDR3 nucleotides: TGTGCCAGCATTTATCTAGCGGGAAGCAATGAGCAGTTCTTC. Translating gives CASIYLAGSNEQFF.

In this sample, this clonotype turned up a few times. J is TRBJ2-3 and V is TRBV20-1; D is uncertain. Per germline, CDR1 DFQATT and CDR2 SNEGSKA (reference sequence). The CDR3 is 13 amino acids. Trimming pared 0 bases from V and 2 bases from J, leaving 6 bases between. CDR3 protein: CSAREKTTDTQYF. The CDR3 region has the DNA TGCAGTGCTAGAGAAAAGACCACAGATACGCAGTATTTT.

This clonotype was observed at least ten times. The V call is TRBV28, the J call TRBJ2-5; D gene unclear. CDR3 length: 13 residues. V shed 7 bases and J shed 7 bases, with 16 bases lying between them. Germline assignment: CDR1 MDHEN and CDR2 SYDVKM. CDR3 amino acids: CASTPSYSVTQYF. For the CDR3, the DNA is TGTGCCAGCACCCCTAGTTACAGCGTGACCCAGTACTTC.

This clonotype has a count of ten or more. The chain has TRBV29-1 and TRBJ2-3; 7 nucleotides agree with TRBD2. The length of the CDR3 is 14 residues. Looked up from germline, CDR1 is SQVTM and CDR2 is ANQGSEA. V lost 3 bases, J lost 8 bases, and 11 bases stayed unmatched. This chain's CDR3 is CSVEGGASGFTQYF. In nucleotides, the CDR3 is TGCAGCGTTGAGGGAGGGGCTAGCGGCTTTACGCAGTATTTT.

As concerns this clonotype: A read error may explain this, as a much larger clone is one base away. This sequence joins TRBV18 and TRBJ2-2; 7 nucleotides agree with TRBD2. This CDR3 is built from 16 residues. Germline values: CDR1 KGHSH, CDR2 LQKENI. This CDR3 is CASSPSGLPDTRELFF. CDR3 nucleotide sequence: TGTGCCAGCTCACCATCGGGACTACCAGACACCCGGGAGCTGTTTTTT.

This clonotype was detected many times. The chain uses TRBV4-3 and TRBJ1-4; 7 nucleotides match TRBD1. Germline V CDR1 and CDR2: LGHNA, YSLEER. This CDR3 contains 16 residues. Trimming cost V 1 base and J 8 bases; bases outside gene matches: 10. CDR3 sequence: CASSQVPRQGGEKLFF. CDR3 coding DNA: TGCGCCAGCAGCCAAGTACCGCGACAGGGCGGCGAAAAACTGTTTTTT.

This clonotype showed up many times. This chain links TRBV11-3 with TRBJ2-3; 8 nucleotides match TRBD2. This CDR3 region has 16 residues. Germline loops: CDR1 SGHNT, CDR2 YENEEA. J lost 4 bases, V lost 5 bases, and 11 bases had no gene match. CDR3: CASSPGGGANADTQYF. The CDR3 DNA follows: TGTGCCAGCAGCCCCGGGGGGGGTGCTAACGCAGATACGCAGTATTTT.

This clonotype occurred many times. This chain connects TRBV7-2 to TRBJ1-2; D remains ambiguous. Trimming removed 1 base from V and 6 bases from J, with 15 bases in between. In germline, CDR1 is SGHTA, CDR2 FQGNSA. The CDR3 runs to 15 residues. CDR3 sequence (DNA): TGTGCCAGCAGCTTAGTTTGGCAGTTAAAGAATGGCTACACCTTC. It encodes CASSLVWQLKNGYTF.

The CDR3 loop is CASSTTGQETQYF. CDR3 nucleotide sequence: TGTGCCAGCAGTACTACAGGTCAAGAGACCCAGTACTTC. This chain uses TRBV12-3 or TRBV12-4 with TRBJ2-5; possible D gene TRBD1, 5 bases. The CDR3 sequence is 13 residues long. Deletions cut 5 bases from V and 2 bases from J, with 9 bases between.

The V gene is TRBV11-2, the J gene TRBJ2-3; TRBD2 aligns across 10 bases. This CDR3 region has 15 residues. Germline V CDR1 and CDR2: SGHAT, FQNNGV. V lost 6 bases, J lost 3 bases, and 6 bases stayed unmatched. The CDR3 is CASRGLTSGTDTQYF. The CDR3 region has the DNA TGTGCCAGCAGGGGATTGACTAGCGGGACAGATACGCAGTATTTT.

This clonotype was seen many times. This chain links TRBV13 with TRBJ2-1, with TRBD2 matching 9 bases. The V and J ends lost 0 bases and 8 bases, in that order; junction bases with no gene match: 14. Germline V gene sequence: CDR1 PRHDT, CDR2 FYEKMQ (reference sequence). The length of the CDR3 is 18 residues. CDR3 in DNA: TGTGCCAGCAGCTTAGGCAGGGTAGCGGGAGTAGTATCAGATGAGCAGTTCTTC. The encoded protein is CASSLGRVAGVVSDEQFF. The entire variable domain, with the rest obtained from reference TRBV13 and TRBJ2-1, is as follows: AAGVIQSPRHLIKEKRETATLKCYPIPRHDTVYWYQQGPGQDPQFLISFYEKMQSDKGSIPDRFSAQQFSDYHSELNMSSLELGDSALYFCASSLGRVAGVVSDEQFFGPGTRLTVL.

This clonotype came up many times. The V gene is TRBV19, the J gene TRBJ1-2; TRBD1 might be the D (6 bases). V dropped 6 bases and J dropped 4 bases, with 12 bases sitting between them. Germline CDR1 reads LNHDA; CDR2 reads SQIVND (reference sequence). The CDR3 length is 13 residues. The DNA of the CDR3 is TGTGCCAGTAGCAATGGACAGCTCTATGGCTACACCTTC. Its protein is CASSNGQLYGYTF.

This clonotype was seen many times. The CDR3 DNA sequence: TGTGCCAGCAGCTTGGGCGGGAGGGGCTACAATGAGCAGTTCTTC. Protein product: CASSLGGRGYNEQFF. The V and J genes are TRBV7-3 and TRBJ2-1, with 9 bases fitting TRBD2. CDR3 length: 15 amino acids. CDR1 and CDR2 (germline): SGHTA, FQGTGA. The V gene end was trimmed by 3 bases and the J gene end by 3 bases; junction bases not matched to a gene: 3.

This clonotype was found many times. This chain links TRBV6-1 with TRBJ1-2; TRBD1 might be the D (6 bases). Between the trimmed V and J ends, which lost 5 bases and 3 bases, there was a span of 10 bases. Per germline, CDR1 MNHNS and CDR2 SASEGT. This CDR3 is 13 amino acids long. The CDR3 DNA reads as TGTGCCAGCAGTATACAGGGTGACTATGGCTACACCTTC. It translates to CASSIQGDYGYTF.

This clonotype was seen repeatedly, ten times or more. The chain uses TRBV12-3 or TRBV12-4 and TRBJ1-2, with 8 bases fitting TRBD1. With V trimmed by 7 bases and J by 8 bases, 9 bases remained unmatched. The CDR3 loop spans 13 amino acids. CDR3 protein: CASMPGQGGGYTF. The CDR3 region has the DNA TGTGCCAGCATGCCCGGACAGGGCGGCGGCTACACCTTC.

This chain joins TRBV5-6 and TRBJ1-5, with TRBD1 identical over 8 bases. There are 16 residues in the CDR3. CDR1 SGHDT and CDR2 YYEEEE come from the germline V gene. V lost 3 bases to trimming and J lost 2 bases; unmatched junction nucleotides: 7. This chain's CDR3 is CASSYTDREGNQPQHF. The CDR3 nucleotides read TGTGCCAGCAGCTACACGGACAGGGAGGGCAATCAGCCCCAGCATTTT.

The rearrangement links TRBV20-1 to TRBJ2-5, with 9 bases lining up with TRBD1. Near its end, the DNA agrees better with TRBJ2-7, so the J call may be wrong. Per germline, CDR1 DFQATT and CDR2 SNEGSKA (reference sequence). This CDR3 is 15 amino acids long. The CDR3 coding sequence is TGCAGTGCTAGAGCCCCGGGACAGGGCGTCCACGAGCAGTACTTC. The encoded protein is CSARAPGQGVHEQYF.

As to this clonotype: A far larger clone differs by one base, so this is likely a read error. The chain joins TRBV6-2 or TRBV6-3 to TRBJ2-5; weak D call: TRBD2 (6 bases). The J call may be faulty, since TRBJ2-1 better matches the DNA end. Per germline, CDR1 MNHEY and CDR2 SVGEGT. CDR3 length: 16 residues. CDR3 sequence: CASNNRGSGASDEQFF. CDR3 sequence (DNA): TGTGCCAGCAATAACCGGGGTAGCGGTGCCTCGGATGAGCAGTTCTTC.